This T cell receptor beta chain comes out of a study of response to subunit inactivated influenza vaccine. Deletions cut 5 bases from V and 4 bases from J, with 18 bases between. The germline V gene encodes CDR1 MNHEY and CDR2 SMNVEV (reference sequence). CDR3 length: 15 residues. TCRdb passed the RT-PCR reads through MiXCR, listing each CDR3 protein once. Among 710,000 or so distinct CDR3 sequences, roughly 14% were seen once, and the ten largest hold approximately 10%. The study's findings and limits: Every seasonal influenza vaccination brings in few new T cells, the authors suggested.

Worth noting for this clonotype: The antigen is not known.

V and J are TRBV27 and TRBJ2-7; TRBD2 is a possible D gene (6 bases). This TCR derives from a man between 45 and 60 years old who received an inactivated influenza vaccine. This material consisted of PBMCs from blood, taken about 11 days after vaccination. CDR3 DNA: TGTGCCAGCAGTCCAGCGGGCCGCACCGTATACGAGCAGTACTTC. It encodes CASSPAGRTVYEQYF.